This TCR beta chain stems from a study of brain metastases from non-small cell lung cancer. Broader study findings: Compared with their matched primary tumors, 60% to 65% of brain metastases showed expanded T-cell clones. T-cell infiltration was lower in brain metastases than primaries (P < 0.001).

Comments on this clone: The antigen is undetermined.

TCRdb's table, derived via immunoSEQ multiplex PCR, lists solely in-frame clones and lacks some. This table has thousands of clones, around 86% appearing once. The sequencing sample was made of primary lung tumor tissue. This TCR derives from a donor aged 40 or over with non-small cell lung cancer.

CDR3 bases: TGCGCCAGCAGTGATTTGGGCACTGAAGCTTTCTTT. Protein sequence: CASSDLGTEAFF. The genes are TRBV10-1 and TRBJ1-1; no reliable D call. The CDR3 has 12 residues. Germline V gives CDR1 WNHNN, CDR2 SYGVQD (reference sequence). Trimming cost V 3 bases and J 4 bases, with 6 bases left between them.